This T cell receptor (beta chain) stems from a study of cytomegalovirus exposure and HLA in healthy donors. Study findings and constraints: Later analysis reportedly placed an Asian-associated ancestry cluster below the roughly 600-donor mean in N-insertions. The classifier was said to identify cytomegalovirus status with high specificity and sensitivity. Researchers reported in a later analysis that a missense DCLRE1C variant was tied to TCR beta V- and J-gene trimming. When a later analysis compared HLA-associated TCR beta chains with equally common others, the HLA-associated chains turned out to be more clonally expanded and to have lower generation probabilities.

This clone has just a few counts. What it recognizes is unknown. One end of the junction is discordant with germline, which a read error may explain. The CDR3 runs to 15 residues. CDR1 is KGHSH and CDR2 is LQKENI in the germline V gene. The PCR employed 60 Vbeta primers together with 13 Jbeta primers. Method: immunoSEQ multiplex PCR; TCRdb's copy keeps in-frame clones and lacks some. The table has approximately 190,000 clones, approximately 79% seen once. The chain links TRBV18 to TRBJ1-4, with D possibly TRBD1 on 5 matching bases. This TCR was sampled from a man aged 35 to 55 in good health and CMV-seropositive. Sequenced sample: PBMCs. CDR3 coding DNA: TGTGCCAGCTCACCAGAAGGGGCCTCTAAAGAAAAACTGTTTTTT. This sequence encodes CASSPEGASKEKLFF.